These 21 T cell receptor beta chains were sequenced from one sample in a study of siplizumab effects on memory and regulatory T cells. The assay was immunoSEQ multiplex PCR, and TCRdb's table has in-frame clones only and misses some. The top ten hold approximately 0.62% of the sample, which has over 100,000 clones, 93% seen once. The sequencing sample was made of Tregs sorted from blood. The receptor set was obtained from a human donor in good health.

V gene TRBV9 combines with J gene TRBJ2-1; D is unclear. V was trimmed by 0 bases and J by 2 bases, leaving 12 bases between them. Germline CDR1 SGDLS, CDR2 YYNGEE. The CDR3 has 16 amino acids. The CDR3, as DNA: TGTGCCAGCAGCGTAGGGACCACCCAGGCCTACAATGAGCAGTTCTTC. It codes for CASSVGTTQAYNEQFF.

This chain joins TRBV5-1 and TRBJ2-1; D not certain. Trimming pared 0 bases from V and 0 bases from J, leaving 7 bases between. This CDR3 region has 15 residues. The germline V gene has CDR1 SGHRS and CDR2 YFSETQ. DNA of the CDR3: TGCGCCAGCAGCTTGGTCCGTAGCTCCTACAATGAGCAGTTCTTC. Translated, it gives CASSLVRSSYNEQFF.

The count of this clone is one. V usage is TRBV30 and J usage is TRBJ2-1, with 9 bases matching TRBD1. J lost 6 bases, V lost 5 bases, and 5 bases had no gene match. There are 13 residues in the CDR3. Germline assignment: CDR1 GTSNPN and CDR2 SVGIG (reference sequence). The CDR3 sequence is CAWGQGKINEQFF. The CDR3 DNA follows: TGTGCCTGGGGACAGGGGAAAATCAATGAGCAGTTCTTC. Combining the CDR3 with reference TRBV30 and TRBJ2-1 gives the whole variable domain SQTIHQWPATLVQPVGSPLSLECTVEGTSNPNLYWYRQAAGRGLQLLFYSVGIGQISSEVPQNLSASRPQDRQFILSSKKLLLSDSGFYLCAWGQGKINEQFFGPGTRLTVL.

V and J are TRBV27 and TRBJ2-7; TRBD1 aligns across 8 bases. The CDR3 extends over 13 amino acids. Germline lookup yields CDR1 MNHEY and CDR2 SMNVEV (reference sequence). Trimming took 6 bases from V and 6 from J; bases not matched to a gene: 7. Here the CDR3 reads CASRDRVLLEQYF. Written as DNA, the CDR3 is TGTGCCAGCAGGGACAGGGTTCTTCTCGAGCAGTACTTC.

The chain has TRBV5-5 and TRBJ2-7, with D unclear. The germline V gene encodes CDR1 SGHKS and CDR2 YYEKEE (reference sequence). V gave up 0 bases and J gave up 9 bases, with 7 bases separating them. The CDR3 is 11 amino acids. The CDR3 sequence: CASSLAIAQYF. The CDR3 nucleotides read TGTGCCAGCAGCTTGGCCATAGCGCAGTACTTC.

The CDR3 reads CASTIQGAAGELFF. CDR3 bases: TGTGCCAGTACCATACAGGGGGCCGCCGGGGAGCTGTTTTTT. This chain uses TRBV19 with TRBJ2-2; 9 bases are shared with TRBD1. The V gene's germline CDR1 is LNHDA and CDR2 SQIVND (reference sequence). V shed 7 bases, J shed 6 bases, and the junction held 6 bases outside the gene matches. The CDR3 totals 14 residues.

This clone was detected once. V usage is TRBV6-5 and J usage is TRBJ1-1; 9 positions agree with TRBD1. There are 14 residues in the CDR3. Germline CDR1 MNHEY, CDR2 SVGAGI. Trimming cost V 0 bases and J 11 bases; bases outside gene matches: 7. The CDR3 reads CASSYSGQGAVAFF. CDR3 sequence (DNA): TGTGCCAGCAGTTACTCGGGACAGGGAGCGGTGGCTTTCTTT.

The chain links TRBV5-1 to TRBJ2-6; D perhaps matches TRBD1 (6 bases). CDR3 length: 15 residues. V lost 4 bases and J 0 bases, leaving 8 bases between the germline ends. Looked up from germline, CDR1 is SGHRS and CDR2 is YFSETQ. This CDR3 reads CASSPQGSGANVLTF. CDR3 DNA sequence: TGCGCCAGCAGCCCACAGGGCTCTGGGGCCAACGTCCTGACTTTC. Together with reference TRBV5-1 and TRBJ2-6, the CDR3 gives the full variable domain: KAGVTQTPRYLIKTRGQQVTLSCSPISGHRSVSWYQQTPGQGLQFLFEYFSETQRNKGNFPGRFSGRQFSNSRSEMNVSTLELGDSALYLCASSPQGSGANVLTFGAGSRLTVL.

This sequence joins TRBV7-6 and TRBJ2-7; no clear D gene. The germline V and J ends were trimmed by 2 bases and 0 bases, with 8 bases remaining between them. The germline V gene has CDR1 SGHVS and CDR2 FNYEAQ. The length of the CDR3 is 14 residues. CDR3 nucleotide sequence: TGTGCCAGCAGCTTATTACCAGCCTCCTACGAGCAGTACTTC. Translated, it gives CASSLLPASYEQYF.

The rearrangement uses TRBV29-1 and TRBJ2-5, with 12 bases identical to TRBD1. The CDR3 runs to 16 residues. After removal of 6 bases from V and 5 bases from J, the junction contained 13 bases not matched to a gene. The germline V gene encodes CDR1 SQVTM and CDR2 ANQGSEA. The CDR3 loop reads CSVGRAGTGGAETQYF. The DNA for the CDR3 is TGCAGCGTCGGCCGAGCCGGGACAGGGGGCGCCGAGACCCAGTACTTC.

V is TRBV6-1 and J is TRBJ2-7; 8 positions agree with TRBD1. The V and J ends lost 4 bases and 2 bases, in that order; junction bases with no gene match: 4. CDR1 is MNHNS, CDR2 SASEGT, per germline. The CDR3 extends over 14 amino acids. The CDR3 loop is CASSGGTGPYEQYF. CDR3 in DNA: TGTGCCAGCAGTGGAGGGACAGGCCCCTACGAGCAGTACTTC.

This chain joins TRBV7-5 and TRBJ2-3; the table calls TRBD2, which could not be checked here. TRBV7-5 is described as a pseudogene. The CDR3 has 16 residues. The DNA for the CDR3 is TGTGCCAGAAGCTGGGGACTAGCAAGTAAGGCAGATACGCAGTATTTT. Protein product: CARSWGLASKADTQYF.

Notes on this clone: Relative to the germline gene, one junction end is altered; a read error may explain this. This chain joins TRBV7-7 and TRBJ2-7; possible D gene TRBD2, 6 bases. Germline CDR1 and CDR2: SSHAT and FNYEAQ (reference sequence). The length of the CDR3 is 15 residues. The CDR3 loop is CASSLGPGRENEQYF. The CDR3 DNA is TGTGCTAGCAGCTTAGGTCCGGGTCGGGAGAACGAGCAGTACTTC. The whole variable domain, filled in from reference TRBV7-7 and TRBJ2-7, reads GAGVSQSPRYKVTKRGQDVTLRCDPISSHATLYWYQQALGQGPEFLTYFNYEAQPDKSGLPSDRFSAERPEGSISTLTIQRTEQRDSAMYRCASSLGPGRENEQYFGPGTRLTVT.

CDR3 amino acids: CASSYRLGAGNTGELFF. CDR3 in DNA: TGTGCCAGCAGCTACCGACTAGGGGCGGGGAACACCGGGGAGCTGTTTTTT. The gene calls are TRBV7-8 and TRBJ2-2, with D possibly TRBD2 on 6 matching bases. The CDR3 runs to 17 residues. V lost 4 bases and J 1 base, leaving 16 bases between the germline ends. Germline CDR1 SGHVS, CDR2 FQNEAQ.

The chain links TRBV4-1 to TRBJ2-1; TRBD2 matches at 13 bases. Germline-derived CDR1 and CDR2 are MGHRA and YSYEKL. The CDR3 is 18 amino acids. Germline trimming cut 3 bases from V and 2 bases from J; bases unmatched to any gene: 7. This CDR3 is CASSHGTGLAGAYNEQFF. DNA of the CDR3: TGCGCCAGCAGCCACGGAACTGGACTAGCGGGGGCCTACAATGAGCAGTTCTTC.

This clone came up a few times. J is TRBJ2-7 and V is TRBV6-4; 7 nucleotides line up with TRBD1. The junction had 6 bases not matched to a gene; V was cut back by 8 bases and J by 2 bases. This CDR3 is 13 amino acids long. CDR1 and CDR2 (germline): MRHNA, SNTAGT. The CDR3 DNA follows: TGTGCCAGCGACAGGGTACTAACCTACGAGCAGTACTTC. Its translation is CASDRVLTYEQYF.

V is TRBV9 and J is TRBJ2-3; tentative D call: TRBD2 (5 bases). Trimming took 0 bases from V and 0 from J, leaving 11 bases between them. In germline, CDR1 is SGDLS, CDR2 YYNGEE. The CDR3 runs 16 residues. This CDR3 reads CASSVEGWTSTDTQYF. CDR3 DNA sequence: TGTGCCAGCAGCGTAGAAGGGTGGACTAGCACAGATACGCAGTATTTT.

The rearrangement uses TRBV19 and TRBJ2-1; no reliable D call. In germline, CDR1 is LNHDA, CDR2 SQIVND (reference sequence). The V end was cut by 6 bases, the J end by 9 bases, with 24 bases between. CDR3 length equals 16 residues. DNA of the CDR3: TGTGCCAGTAGCTCGTGGGGTTCTCCCCCGTGGGGTGAGCAGTTCTTC. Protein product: CASSSWGSPPWGEQFF.

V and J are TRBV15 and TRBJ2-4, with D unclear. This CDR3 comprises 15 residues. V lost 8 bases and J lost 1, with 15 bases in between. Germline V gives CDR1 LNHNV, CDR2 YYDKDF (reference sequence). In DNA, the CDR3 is TGTGCCACCCGCGCGTTGGCGGATGCCAAAAACATTCAGTACTTC. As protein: CATRALADAKNIQYF.

The CDR3 region is CASSSLAGETYEQYF. CDR3 coding DNA: TGCGCCAGCAGCTCGTTAGCGGGGGAGACTTACGAGCAGTACTTC. V and J are TRBV5-1 and TRBJ2-7, with 9 bases that match TRBD2. In germline, CDR1 is SGHRS, CDR2 YFSETQ. The CDR3 length is 15 residues. V lost 3 bases and J lost 4; bases outside the gene matches: 8.

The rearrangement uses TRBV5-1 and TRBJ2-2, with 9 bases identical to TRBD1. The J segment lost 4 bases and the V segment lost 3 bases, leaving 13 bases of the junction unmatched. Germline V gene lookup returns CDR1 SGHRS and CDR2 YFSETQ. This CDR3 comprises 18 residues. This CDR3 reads CASSSQQGAPIITGELFF. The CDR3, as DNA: TGCGCCAGCAGCTCTCAACAGGGGGCCCCGATCATCACCGGGGAGCTGTTTTTT.